The next 30 T cell receptor beta chains were all read from a single sample in a study of blood T cell repertoires in COVID-19. The data were produced by immunoSEQ multiplex PCR, yet TCRdb's version contains in-frame clones alone and is incomplete. The sample consists of 180,000 or so clones, about 90% of them appearing once. Source material: peripheral blood. These receptors were collected from an older woman with COVID-19, enrolled during active disease.

This clone was found a few times. J is TRBJ1-1 and V is TRBV5-1; D not certain. The CDR3 runs 13 residues. The ends were cut back, 4 bases at V and 9 bases at J, with 16 bases in the middle. CDR1 and CDR2 (germline): SGHRS, YFSETQ. CDR3 region: CASSPALTFQAFF. The CDR3 bases are TGCGCCAGCAGCCCCGCACTGACATTTCAAGCTTTCTTT.

The sample holds one count of this clone. V and J are TRBV7-9 and TRBJ2-1; D possibly corresponds to TRBD2 (6 bases). Germline values: CDR1 SEHNR, CDR2 FQNEAQ (reference sequence). V was clipped by 1 base and J by 15 bases, with 16 bases between them. This CDR3 region has 13 residues. The CDR3 coding sequence is TGTGCCAGCAGCTTAGTGTCGGCGGGGTTGCCGTTCTTC. Translating gives CASSLVSAGLPFF. Based on the CDR3 plus reference TRBV7-9 and TRBJ2-1, the full variable domain is DTGVSQNPRHKITKRGQNVTFRCDPISEHNRLYWYRQTLGQGPEFLTYFQNEAQLEKSRLLSDRFSAERPKGSFSTLEIQRTEQGDSAMYLCASSLVSAGLPFFGPGTRLTVL.

This sequence joins TRBV11-3 and TRBJ2-1; 9 bases align to TRBD2. Germline V gene lookup returns CDR1 SGHNT and CDR2 YENEEA. Trimming cost V 6 bases and J 7 bases; bases outside gene matches: 16. The length of the CDR3 is 17 residues. Written as DNA, the CDR3 is TGTGCCAGCAGTCCCTCCCCGGTTAGCGGGAGTAGAAATGAGCAGTTCTTC. Its protein is CASSPSPVSGSRNEQFF.

Regarding this clone: No DNA is shown, since the ends of the CDR3 on it are uncertain; the CDR3 is the one TCRdb lists. This chain links TRBV24-1 with TRBJ1-1; the table's D call, TRBD1, was not checked against the DNA. Germline CDR1 KGHDR, CDR2 SFDVKD. The CDR3 is 12 amino acids in total, end residues counted. This chain's CDR3 is CATSDFGQGSFF.

The gene calls are TRBV11-2 and TRBJ2-3; 7 nucleotides line up with TRBD1. The CDR3 is 14 residues long. Germline trimming cut 4 bases from V and 6 bases from J; bases unmatched to any gene: 7. CDR1 is SGHAT, CDR2 FQNNGV, per germline. CDR3 nucleotide sequence: TGTGCCAGCAGCTCGGACAGGATGGGGGATACGCAGTATTTT. Translated: CASSSDRMGDTQYF.

The gene calls are TRBV9 and TRBJ2-2; no firm D call. V dropped 4 bases and J dropped 6 bases, with 10 bases sitting between them. Germline CDR1 is SGDLS and CDR2 is YYNGEE. CDR3 length equals 13 residues. CDR3 protein: CASSPHFPGELFF. The CDR3 coding sequence is TGTGCCAGCAGCCCCCATTTCCCCGGGGAGCTGTTTTTT.

The chain uses TRBV28 and TRBJ2-7; TRBD2 aligns across 10 bases. The junction had 6 bases not matched to a gene; V was cut back by 6 bases and J by 4 bases. The CDR3 has 14 amino acids. Germline-derived CDR1 and CDR2 are MDHEN and SYDVKM. As DNA, the CDR3 is TGTGCCAGCAGATTAGCGGGAGGATCATACGAGCAGTACTTC. Protein: CASRLAGGSYEQYF.

V usage is TRBV25-1 and J usage is TRBJ2-7, with TRBD2 matching 7 bases. The germline CDR1 and CDR2 sequences are MGHDK and SYGVNS. V was clipped by 5 bases and J by 4 bases; unmatched bases: 8. This CDR3 comprises 14 residues. In DNA, the CDR3 is TGTGCCAGCAGTCTGGGAGGGTTACGGTACGAGCAGTACTTC. It encodes CASSLGGLRYEQYF.

The rearrangement uses TRBV24-1 and TRBJ1-2; D is unresolved. The CDR3 length is 18 residues. The germline V and J ends were trimmed by 2 bases and 1 base, with 19 bases remaining between them. In germline, CDR1 is KGHDR, CDR2 SFDVKD. In DNA form, the CDR3 reads TGTGCCACCAGTGATTCCCGCCCGACAAGGCCTAATAACTATGGCTACACCTTC. This codes for CATSDSRPTRPNNYGYTF.

The V and J genes are TRBV19 and TRBJ2-4; 9 bases match TRBD2. Germline-derived CDR1 and CDR2 are LNHDA and SQIVND (reference sequence). With 9 bases clipped from V and 6 bases from J, the junction kept 6 bases outside the gene matches. This CDR3 comprises 13 residues. The CDR3, as DNA: TGTGCCAGCGCGGGAGGGGAGAGAAACATTCAGTACTTC. This codes for CASAGGERNIQYF.

This chain uses TRBV29-1 with TRBJ2-3; 7 nucleotides agree with TRBD1. V was pared by 4 bases and J by 9 bases, with 4 bases of the junction left unmatched. Per germline, CDR1 SQVTM and CDR2 ANQGSEA. The CDR3 is made up of 11 amino acids. In DNA, the CDR3 is TGCAGCGTTGGGGACAGCCGAACGCAGTATTTT. This translates into CSVGDSRTQYF.

The chain is built from TRBV9 and TRBJ2-3; 15 nucleotides agree with TRBD2. J gave up 7 bases and V 4 bases, and 10 bases lay outside the gene matches. Germline CDR1 reads SGDLS; CDR2 reads YYNGEE. This CDR3 region has 17 residues. The CDR3 nucleotides are TGTGCCAGCAGCCCCCGGACTAGCGGGAGGGCGCCATATACGCAGTATTTT. It yields the protein CASSPRTSGRAPYTQYF.

J is TRBJ2-1 and V is TRBV4-2; 8 bases map to TRBD2. There are 16 residues in the CDR3. Per germline, CDR1 LGHNA and CDR2 YNFKEQ. With V trimmed by 2 bases and J by 8 bases, 11 bases remained unmatched. The DNA for the CDR3 is TGTGCCAGCAGCCAAAATCCGGGAGGGCCTTCCTATGAGCAGTTCTTC. Translating gives CASSQNPGGPSYEQFF.

V and J are TRBV5-1 and TRBJ2-3; 10 bases fit TRBD1. This CDR3 has 17 amino acids. The V and J ends lost 3 bases and 1 base, in that order; junction bases with no gene match: 8. Per the germline V gene, CDR1 is SGHRS and CDR2 is YFSETQ. In nucleotides, the CDR3 is TGCGCCAGCAGCTCCGTTATTGGGACAGGGGGCACAGATACGCAGTATTTT. It specifies CASSSVIGTGGTDTQYF.

The V call is TRBV6-2 or TRBV6-3, the J call TRBJ2-1; D is uncertain. The germline CDR1 and CDR2 sequences are MNHEY and SVGEGT. Trimming cost V 5 bases and J 4 bases, with 3 bases left between them. The CDR3 consists of 11 residues. The CDR3 here is CASSQYNEQFF. The CDR3 DNA is TGTGCCAGCAGTCAATACAATGAGCAGTTCTTC.

This rearrangement joins TRBV30 to TRBJ1-3; maybe TRBD1 (5 bases). Between the trimmed V and J ends, which lost 3 bases and 0 bases, there was a span of 12 bases. The CDR3 is made up of 15 amino acids. Germline V CDR1 and CDR2: GTSNPN, SVGIG (reference sequence). The chain's CDR3 is CAWRPGGGSGNTIYF. As DNA, the CDR3 is TGTGCCTGGAGGCCCGGGGGGGGCTCTGGAAACACCATATATTTT.

The CDR3 loop is CASSSQTGLAGGNTGELFF. The DNA of the CDR3 is TGCGCCAGCAGCTCTCAGACGGGACTAGCGGGAGGAAACACCGGGGAGCTGTTTTTT. The chain is built from TRBV5-1 and TRBJ2-2, with 15 positions matching TRBD2. In germline, CDR1 is SGHRS, CDR2 YFSETQ. CDR3 length: 19 amino acids. With V trimmed by 3 bases and J by 2 bases, 8 bases remained unmatched.

The chain recombines TRBV28 with TRBJ1-1; D is ambiguous. The V end was cut by 4 bases, the J end by 1 base, with 10 bases between. This CDR3 region has 14 residues. Per the germline V gene, CDR1 is MDHEN and CDR2 is SYDVKM. The CDR3 nucleotides are TGTGCCAGCAGTTCTTGGAGGGCGAACACTGAAGCTTTCTTT. This encodes CASSSWRANTEAFF. Full variable domain (missing parts from reference TRBV28 and TRBJ1-1): DVKVTQSSRYLVKRTGEKVFLECVQDMDHENMFWYRQDPGLGLRLIYFSYDVKMKEKGDIPEGYSVSREKKERFSLILESASTNQTSMYLCASSSWRANTEAFFGQGTRLTVV.

CDR3 in DNA: TGTGCCAGCAGCCGTCGACAGGGAGGCACTGAAGCTTTCTTT. Its translation is CASSRRQGGTEAFF. The V and J genes are TRBV11-1 and TRBJ1-1; 7 positions match TRBD1. The CDR3 consists of 14 residues. The V and J ends lost 5 bases and 4 bases, in that order; junction bases with no gene match: 7. From germline, CDR1 is SGHAT and CDR2 FQDESV (reference sequence).

The V call is TRBV19, the J call TRBJ2-7; 7 nucleotides line up with TRBD1. The V gene's germline CDR1 is LNHDA and CDR2 SQIVND (reference sequence). The CDR3 consists of 15 residues. J gave up 4 bases and V 6 bases, and 12 bases lay outside the gene matches. CDR3 residues: CASRIRDSLIYEQYF. The CDR3 DNA sequence: TGTGCCAGTAGGATCCGGGACAGCCTCATTTACGAGCAGTACTTC.

The chain recombines TRBV5-5 with TRBJ2-7; 9 bases line up with TRBD2. V lost 1 base and J lost 4; bases outside the gene matches: 3. Per the germline V gene, CDR1 is SGHKS and CDR2 is YYEKEE (reference sequence). This CDR3 is built from 14 residues. The CDR3 coding sequence is TGTGCCAGCAGCTTGCTAGCGGGATTTTACGAGCAGTACTTC. It specifies CASSLLAGFYEQYF.

V usage is TRBV18 and J usage is TRBJ1-2, with 7 bases matching TRBD1. Trimming removed 3 bases from V and 4 bases from J; junction bases left unmatched: 5. The CDR3 is made up of 14 amino acids. In germline, CDR1 is KGHSH, CDR2 LQKENI. The CDR3 protein is CASSPDRVGYGYTF. Here the CDR3 DNA reads TGTGCCAGCTCACCCGACAGGGTAGGCTATGGCTACACCTTC.

The V call is TRBV28, the J call TRBJ2-1; 10 bases map to TRBD2. The CDR3 length is 18 residues. Germline CDR1 and CDR2: MDHEN and SYDVKM. With 2 bases clipped from V and 3 bases from J, the junction kept 10 bases outside the gene matches. CDR3 in DNA: TGTGCCAGCAGTTTAAGAACCCTAGCGGGGGTTCTCTACAATGAGCAGTTCTTC. This sequence encodes CASSLRTLAGVLYNEQFF.

The chain carries TRBV14 and TRBJ1-2; possibly TRBD1 for D (6 bases). The CDR3 is 14 amino acids. Per the germline V gene, CDR1 is SGHDN and CDR2 is FVKESK. V was cut by 3 bases and J by 4 bases, with 12 bases left in between. This CDR3 reads CASSQDGQPYGYTF. For the CDR3, the DNA is TGTGCCAGCAGCCAGGATGGACAGCCCTATGGCTACACCTTC.

This sequence joins TRBV29-1 and TRBJ1-1, with TRBD1 identical over 7 bases. The CDR3 has 15 amino acids. J gave up 4 bases and V 0 bases, and 8 bases lay outside the gene matches. Germline values: CDR1 SQVTM, CDR2 ANQGSEA. The CDR3 loop is CSVEERQGVLTEAFF. CDR3 in DNA: TGCAGCGTTGAAGAGAGGCAGGGGGTCCTCACTGAAGCTTTCTTT.

V is TRBV19 and J is TRBJ2-1, with 15 bases aligning to TRBD2. Germline V gene lookup returns CDR1 LNHDA and CDR2 SQIVND (reference sequence). The CDR3 loop spans 17 amino acids. Unmatched junction bases numbered 3, after V lost 6 bases and J lost 0 bases. In DNA form, the CDR3 reads TGTGCCAGTAGGGGACTAGCGGGAGGACTCTCCTACAATGAGCAGTTCTTC. Amino acids: CASRGLAGGLSYNEQFF.

The chain employs TRBV6-5 and TRBJ1-1; D unresolved. Trimming removed 0 bases from V and 3 bases from J, with 11 bases in between. Germline CDR1 MNHEY, CDR2 SVGAGI. The CDR3 spans 15 residues. This CDR3 reads CASSYSWTGYTEAFF. CDR3 nucleotide sequence: TGTGCCAGCAGTTACTCCTGGACGGGGTACACTGAAGCTTTCTTT.

This rearrangement joins TRBV21-1 to TRBJ2-7; the table's D call, TRBD1, was not checked against the DNA. TRBV21-1 is a recognized pseudogene. The CDR3 runs 14 residues. The CDR3 nucleotides are TGTGCCAGCAGCGGGGCCCTAATCCCCTACGAGCAGTACTTC. Its protein is CASSGALIPYEQYF.

The genes are TRBV3-1 (or the pseudogene TRBV3-2) and TRBJ2-1; 9 bases map to TRBD2. The CDR3 is made up of 17 amino acids. Looked up from germline, CDR1 is LGHDT and CDR2 is YNNKEL (reference sequence). V dropped 1 base and J dropped 7; count of bases not matched to a gene: 11. CDR3 in DNA: TGTGCCAGCAGCCAAGTTCCCCCACTAGCGGGTTTGAATGAGCAGTTCTTC. Protein: CASSQVPPLAGLNEQFF.

This chain uses TRBV5-4 with TRBJ2-1; 8 positions agree with TRBD2. This CDR3 has 16 amino acids. The V segment lost 2 bases and the J segment 1 base; nucleotides outside the gene matches: 5. Germline V gene sequence: CDR1 SGHNT, CDR2 YYREEE (reference sequence). CDR3 amino acids: CASSFGGDLSYNEQFF. The CDR3 DNA is TGTGCCAGCAGCTTCGGGGGGGACCTTTCCTACAATGAGCAGTTCTTC.